This T cell receptor beta chain was obtained from a study of early stage breast cancer tumors. V shed 0 bases, J shed 0 bases, and the junction held 3 bases outside the gene matches. Germline V gives CDR1 SGHRS, CDR2 YFSETQ. This CDR3 contains 16 residues. Data came from immunoSEQ multiplex PCR; TCRdb stores just in-frame clones and leaves some out. The sample carries tens of thousands of clones, 78% recorded once. The V call is TRBV5-1, the J call TRBJ2-7; 10 bases are shared with TRBD2. The sequencing input was blood. The TCR was taken from a person aged 40 to 49 with breast cancer. CDR3 DNA sequence: TGCGCCAGCAGCTTGGAGGCTAGCGGGAGCTCCTACGAGCAGTACTTC. Encoded protein: CASSLEASGSSYEQYF.